These 19 T cell receptor beta chains share one sample of origin, sequenced in a study of a mutant IDH1 vaccine in newly diagnosed glioma. These receptors have no identified antigens. Time point noted: week 47, end of study. A single vaccine dose contained 300 ug of mutant IDH1 20-mer peptide, and topical imiquimod was used with it. Using immunoSEQ multiplex PCR, the repertoire was profiled, and TCRdb retains in-frame clones only, with some absent. This sample has some 50,000 clones, with about four fifths found just once. The sequencing here drew on PBMCs, taken from a glioma patient whose treatment included an IDH1 peptide vaccine. The receptors come from a young woman with glioma. Some clones in this sample may be carry-over from other donors' samples.

The CDR3 DNA reads TGTGCCAGCAGGAAGGGGCCTATGGAAGCTTTCTTT. Its translation is CASRKGPMEAFF. The genes are TRBV2 and TRBJ1-1; a possible D gene is TRBD1 (5 bases). Trimming pared 6 bases from V and 8 bases from J, leaving 13 bases between. Germline assignment: CDR1 SNHLY and CDR2 FYNNEI. This CDR3 has 12 residues.

The chain joins TRBV4-1 to TRBJ2-5; D unresolved. The germline gives CDR1 MGHRA, CDR2 YSYEKL. The CDR3 consists of 13 residues. Trimming removed 1 base at V and 5 bases at J, with 8 bases between. The CDR3 coding sequence is TGCGCCAGCAGCCAAGGGTTGCTGGAGACCCAGTACTTC. Translated: CASSQGLLETQYF.

The rearrangement uses TRBV2 and TRBJ1-2, with a possible D match to TRBD1 (5 bases). V was clipped by 6 bases and J by 2 bases, with 13 bases between them. The CDR3 totals 14 residues. Per the germline V gene, CDR1 is SNHLY and CDR2 is FYNNEI. CDR3 sequence (DNA): TGTGCCAGCAGGGCCGGGACTGCCAACTATGGCTACACCTTC. It translates to CASRAGTANYGYTF.

CDR3 protein: CAIGGSNTGELFF. The CDR3 bases are TGTGCCATCGGTGGATCGAACACCGGGGAGCTGTTTTTT. The gene calls are TRBV10-3 and TRBJ2-2; D unclear. Trimming removed 8 bases at V and 0 bases at J, with 7 bases between. The CDR3 contains 13 residues. Per germline, CDR1 ENHRY and CDR2 SYGVKD.

In this sample, this clone turned up a few times. V is TRBV11-3 and J is TRBJ2-3; D remains ambiguous. Trimming took off 5 bases at V and 0 bases at J, with 3 bases between the two ends. Per the germline V gene, CDR1 is SGHNT and CDR2 is YENEEA. The CDR3 is made up of 12 amino acids. The CDR3 DNA is TGTGCCAGCAGCCCCAGCACAGATACGCAGTATTTT. Translation gives CASSPSTDTQYF.

This rearrangement joins TRBV15 to TRBJ2-7, with D unresolved. CDR3 length equals 13 residues. Per germline, CDR1 LNHNV and CDR2 YYDKDF (reference sequence). Trimming took off 0 bases at V and 3 bases at J, with 6 bases between the two ends. Here the CDR3 DNA reads TGTGCCACCAGCAGAGAGTCGAGCTACGAGCAGTACTTC. This gives the protein CATSRESSYEQYF. The full variable domain, with the rest looked up from reference TRBV15 and TRBJ2-7, is DAMVIQNPRYQVTQFGKPVTLSCSQTLNHNVMYWYQQKSSQAPKLLFHYYDKDFNNEADTPDNFQSRRPNTSFCFLDIRSPGLGDTAMYLCATSRESSYEQYFGPGTRLTVT.

The sample holds a few counts of this clone. Here the CDR3 reads CASSKGGDTEAFF. CDR3 bases: TGTGCCAGCAGCAAGGGAGGGGACACTGAAGCTTTCTTT. The rearrangement joins TRBV28 to TRBJ1-1; possible D gene TRBD1, 5 bases. The CDR3 length is 13 residues. Germline values: CDR1 MDHEN, CDR2 SYDVKM. Trimming took off 6 bases at V and 3 bases at J, with 11 bases between the two ends.

Concerning this clone itself: A read error may account for a junction end that differs from germline. The rearrangement uses TRBV18 and TRBJ2-7, with TRBD1 matching 7 bases. Germline CDR1 reads KGHSH; CDR2 reads LQKENI. This CDR3 region has 16 residues. This chain's CDR3 is CASSPPGQSFGDEQYF. CDR3 in DNA: TGTGCCAGCTCTCCACCGGGACAGAGTTTCGGGGACGAGCAGTACTTC.

V and J are TRBV5-1 and TRBJ2-7; possibly TRBD2 for D (5 bases). Trimming stripped 1 base from V and 7 bases from J, with 9 bases between. The length of the CDR3 is 12 residues. In germline, CDR1 is SGHRS, CDR2 YFSETQ. Written as DNA, the CDR3 is TGCGCCAGCAGCTTGATACCGGGGGAGCAGTACTTC. Amino acids: CASSLIPGEQYF. Together with reference TRBV5-1 and TRBJ2-7, the CDR3 gives the full variable domain: KAGVTQTPRYLIKTRGQQVTLSCSPISGHRSVSWYQQTPGQGLQFLFEYFSETQRNKGNFPGRFSGRQFSNSRSEMNVSTLELGDSALYLCASSLIPGEQYFGPGTRLTVT.

This chain connects TRBV30 to TRBJ1-2; a weak D match, TRBD1 (6 bases). The germline V gene has CDR1 GTSNPN and CDR2 SVGIG (reference sequence). V lost 7 bases, J lost 1 base, and 16 bases lay in between. This CDR3 is 14 amino acids long. The CDR3 region has the DNA TGTGCCTTTAAACAGGGTTTTCTTAACTATGGCTACACCTTC. Protein product: CAFKQGFLNYGYTF.

This clone was counted a few times. This rearrangement joins TRBV9 to TRBJ2-3, with TRBD1 matching over 8 bases. The V segment lost 4 bases and the J segment 3 bases; nucleotides outside the gene matches: 7. CDR1 and CDR2 (germline): SGDLS, YYNGEE. The CDR3 contains 15 residues. CDR3 residues: CASSPRTGGTDTQYF. The CDR3 bases are TGTGCCAGCAGCCCTCGAACAGGGGGGACAGATACGCAGTATTTT.

The genes are TRBV2 and TRBJ1-1; perhaps TRBD1 as D (6 bases). V lost 1 base and J lost 0, with 15 bases in between. Germline V gene lookup returns CDR1 SNHLY and CDR2 FYNNEI. The CDR3 totals 17 residues. The CDR3 coding sequence is TGTGCCAGCAGTGAAGAAAGGGGGAACCGACTGAACACTGAAGCTTTCTTT. It yields the protein CASSEERGNRLNTEAFF.

The V gene is TRBV11-1, the J gene TRBJ1-1; D perhaps matches TRBD1 (6 bases). This CDR3 comprises 14 residues. Germline loops: CDR1 SGHAT, CDR2 FQDESV (reference sequence). V lost 3 bases and J lost 6, with 14 bases in between. This CDR3 reads CASSFGQTEAEAFF. For the CDR3, the DNA is TGTGCCAGCAGCTTCGGACAGACAGAGGCTGAAGCTTTCTTT. Supplemented by reference TRBV11-1 and TRBJ1-1, the full variable domain reads EAEVAQSPRYKITEKSQAVAFWCDPISGHATLYWYRQILGQGPELLVQFQDESVVDDSQLPKDRFSAERLKGVDSTLKIQPAELGDSAMYLCASSFGQTEAEAFFGQGTRLTVV.

The CDR3 protein is CASSDSGTSGPNYEQYF. CDR3 sequence (DNA): TGTGCCAGCAGTGACTCGGGGACTAGCGGCCCCAACTACGAGCAGTACTTC. The J gene is TRBJ2-7, the V gene TRBV6-4, with 11 bases fitting TRBD2. The germline V gene has CDR1 MRHNA and CDR2 SNTAGT. The V segment lost 0 bases and the J segment 3 bases; nucleotides outside the gene matches: 7. The CDR3 extends over 17 amino acids.

This clone was observed a single time. The V call is TRBV18, the J call TRBJ2-6; possibly TRBD1 for D (5 bases). V lost 3 bases and J 4 bases, leaving 10 bases between the germline ends. CDR3 size: 15 residues. The V gene's germline CDR1 is KGHSH and CDR2 LQKENI. CDR3 sequence: CASSPQGAGANVLTF. CDR3 DNA sequence: TGTGCCAGCTCACCCCAAGGGGCCGGGGCCAACGTCCTGACTTTC.

The rearrangement links TRBV5-4 to TRBJ2-2; possibly TRBD2 for D (7 bases). This CDR3 has 14 amino acids. The germline V gene encodes CDR1 SGHNT and CDR2 YYREEE (reference sequence). The V end lost 7 bases, the J end lost 7 bases, and 17 bases lay between the germline ends. For the CDR3, the DNA is TGTGCCAGCCGGGGGGCGGTGACGGACGGGGAGCTGTTTTTT. This sequence encodes CASRGAVTDGELFF. The complete variable domain, with remaining parts taken from reference TRBV5-4 and TRBJ2-2, reads ETGVTQSPTHLIKTRGQQVTLRCSSQSGHNTVSWYQQALGQGPQFIFQYYREEENGRGNFPPRFSGLQFPNYSSELNVNALELDDSALYLCASRGAVTDGELFFGEGSRLTVL.

V is TRBV28 and J is TRBJ1-3; D is unresolved. This CDR3 has 15 amino acids. The germline V and J ends were trimmed by 7 bases and 3 bases, with 16 bases remaining between them. CDR1 is MDHEN, CDR2 SYDVKM, per germline. The CDR3 sequence is CASTTPRVYGNTIYF. The CDR3 bases are TGTGCCAGCACCACCCCTCGGGTTTATGGAAACACCATATATTTT.

The chain is built from TRBV5-6 and TRBJ2-7; D is tentatively TRBD1 or TRBD2 (6 bases each). The germline V gene has CDR1 SGHDT and CDR2 YYEEEE. This CDR3 has 16 amino acids. V was cut by 0 bases and J by 1 base, with 14 bases left in between. Here the CDR3 reads CASSLALGGLSYEQYF. CDR3 in DNA: TGTGCCAGCAGCTTGGCCCTGGGGGGCCTTTCCTACGAGCAGTACTTC. Supplemented by reference TRBV5-6 and TRBJ2-7, the full variable domain reads DAGVTQSPTHLIKTRGQQVTLRCSPKSGHDTVSWYQQALGQGPQFIFQYYEEEERQRGNFPDRFSGHQFPNYSSELNVNALLLGDSALYLCASSLALGGLSYEQYFGPGTRLTVT.

V gene TRBV2 combines with J gene TRBJ2-2, with TRBD2 matching over 7 bases. CDR3 length: 15 residues. After removal of 7 bases from V and 1 base from J, the junction contained 6 bases not matched to a gene. CDR1 is SNHLY and CDR2 is FYNNEI in the germline V gene. The CDR3 DNA sequence: TGTGCCAGCACTCAGGGAGGGAAGAACACCGGGGAGCTGTTTTTT. This sequence encodes CASTQGGKNTGELFF.